A single sample is the source of the 6 T cell receptor beta chains below, sequenced in a study of blood T cell repertoires in COVID-19 (dated by TCRdb to 2018 to 2020). The method was the immunoSEQ multiplex PCR assay. In TCRdb, the immuneACCESS table is reduced to in-frame sequences with V and J assigned. These tables do not hold every clone; where another copy was compared, an unresolved V gene accounts for under half, and the others remain unexplained. The table for this sample lists some 200,000 clones; approximately 80% of them were counted only once. The ten most abundant clones make up approximately 10% of the sample. Material for sequencing was peripheral blood. The receptor source for this set is a man between 50 and 59 years old with active or convalescent COVID-19.

This clone was observed a single time. The genes are TRBV7-3 and TRBJ2-2; D gene unclear. Germline-derived CDR1 and CDR2 are SGHTA and FQGTGA. This CDR3 is built from 16 residues. V gave up 4 bases and J gave up 4 bases, with 16 bases separating them. The CDR3 sequence: CASSSTPGVITGELFF. The DNA for the CDR3 is TGTGCCAGCAGCTCAACACCCGGAGTTATCACCGGGGAGCTGTTTTTT.

V and J are TRBV5-5 and TRBJ1-6, with 7 bases aligning to TRBD1. CDR3 size: 16 residues. Germline V gene data show CDR1 as SGHKS and CDR2 as YYEKEE (reference sequence). Unmatched junction bases numbered 8, after V lost 4 bases and J lost 4 bases. The CDR3 region has the DNA TGTGCCAGCAGCCCCCAGACAGGGAGGTATAATTCACCCCTCCACTTT. It yields the protein CASSPQTGRYNSPLHF.

J is TRBJ2-5 and V is TRBV6-6, with D tentatively TRBD1 (5 bases). The germline CDR1 and CDR2 sequences are MNHNY and SVGAGI (reference sequence). The CDR3 length is 12 residues. Trimming pared 4 bases from V and 5 bases from J, leaving 8 bases between. The CDR3 reads CASSWQGETQYF. CDR3 coding DNA: TGTGCCAGCAGTTGGCAGGGCGAGACCCAGTACTTC.

The genes are TRBV5-8 and TRBJ2-4, with 7 bases fitting TRBD1. Unmatched junction bases numbered 5, after V lost 0 bases and J lost 2 bases. CDR3 length equals 16 residues. The V gene's germline CDR1 is SGHTS and CDR2 YDEGEE. The CDR3 loop reads CASSLGQGWSKNIQYF. In DNA form, the CDR3 reads TGTGCCAGCAGCTTGGGACAGGGCTGGTCCAAAAACATTCAGTACTTC.

The V call is TRBV28, the J call TRBJ1-2; 7 bases are a match to TRBD1. V shed 5 bases, J shed 5 bases, and the junction held 2 bases outside the gene matches. CDR1 and CDR2 (germline): MDHEN, SYDVKM. This CDR3 contains 12 residues. For the CDR3, the DNA is TGTGCCAGCAGTACAGGGGTATATGGCTACACCTTC. Amino acid sequence: CASSTGVYGYTF.

The chain recombines TRBV3-1 (or the pseudogene TRBV3-2) with TRBJ2-1; TRBD2 matches at 10 bases. The CDR3 length is 15 residues. V trimming: 4 bases; J trimming: 2 bases; junction bases outside the gene matches: 2. Germline assignment: CDR1 LGHDT and CDR2 YNNKEL (reference sequence). The CDR3 region is CASSLAGGPYNEQFF. The CDR3 nucleotides read TGTGCCAGCAGCCTAGCGGGAGGTCCCTACAATGAGCAGTTCTTC.